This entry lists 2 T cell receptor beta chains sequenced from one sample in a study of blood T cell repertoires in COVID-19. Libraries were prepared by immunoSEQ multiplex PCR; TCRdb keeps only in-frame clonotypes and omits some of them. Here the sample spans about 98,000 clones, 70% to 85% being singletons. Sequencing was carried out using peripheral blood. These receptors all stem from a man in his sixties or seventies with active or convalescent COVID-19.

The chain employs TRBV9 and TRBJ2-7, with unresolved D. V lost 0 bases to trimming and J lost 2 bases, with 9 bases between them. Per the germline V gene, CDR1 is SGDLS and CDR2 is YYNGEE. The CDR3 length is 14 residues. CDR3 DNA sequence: TGTGCCAGCAGCGTAGATGACATCGCCTACGAGCAGTACTTC. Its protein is CASSVDDIAYEQYF.

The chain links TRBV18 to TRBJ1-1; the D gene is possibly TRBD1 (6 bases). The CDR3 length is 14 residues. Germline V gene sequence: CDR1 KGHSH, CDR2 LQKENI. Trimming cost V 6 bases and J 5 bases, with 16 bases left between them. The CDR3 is CASSPDRSATEAFF. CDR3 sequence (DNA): TGTGCCAGCTCCCCTGACAGGTCCGCGACTGAAGCTTTCTTT.